The rows below give T cell receptor beta chains drawn from one sample of a study of cytomegalovirus exposure and HLA in healthy donors. Produced via immunoSEQ multiplex PCR; TCRdb's table is partial and in-frame only. The record lists more than 65,000 clones, of which the ten most abundant hold around 2.5%. What was sequenced was PBMCs. The receptors were sampled from a man in his forties or fifties in good health and CMV-seronegative. The conserved cysteine and the conserved F or W are not part of the CDR3 here.

j_call | v_call | cdr3_aa
TRBJ2-5 | TRBV29-1 | SVRARETRY
TRBJ2-5 | TRBV2 | ASSRSGYTETQY
TRBJ1-6 | TRBV5-5 | ASSPGLGSLH
TRBJ1-2 | TRBV5-1 | ASSSSRDRGYGYT
TRBJ2-7 | TRBV4-2 | ASSLRLRGSAHEQY
TRBJ2-5 | TRBV7-6 | ASSLDTRQETQY
TRBJ1-1 | TRBV6-5 | ASSYLAPLRTEAF
TRBJ1-6 | TRBV5-6 | ASTAAGGFSPLH
TRBJ2-1 | TRBV9 | ASSVGASGGSSRSYNEQF
TRBJ2-7 | TRBV6-6 | ASSYVTLMDTVY
TRBJ2-7 | TRBV7-3 | ASSRFSEGARYEQY
TRBJ2-3 | TRBV10-3 | AISEPGHRGPDTQY
TRBJ1-6 | TRBV2 | ASRQSPYNSPLH
TRBJ1-1 | TRBV18 | ASSPIASRPLGAEAF
TRBJ2-7 | TRBV6-6 | ASEGSYEQY
TRBJ2-7 | TRBV19 | ASSKYHRDGSYEQY
TRBJ2-1 | TRBV9 | ASSVEYRGGNEQF
TRBJ2-1 | TRBV5-1 | ASSSQGSGGTNEQF
TRBJ1-5 | TRBV9 | ASSPGDRANQPQH
TRBJ2-7 | TRBV5-5 | ASSPPGRYAYEQY
TRBJ1-1 | TRBV9 | ASSPDNTEAL
TRBJ1-1 | TRBV2 | ASIADTDAF